The present TCR beta chain was sequenced within a study of blood T cell repertoires in COVID-19. At the level of the study: T cells, B-cell-depleted T cells, or PBMCs provided the cDNA or gDNA that served as material.

J was trimmed by 3 bases and V by 4 bases; bases with no gene match: 11. This CDR3 spans 17 amino acids. In germline, CDR1 is LGHNA, CDR2 YNFKEQ. Original handling: Nucleated cell number was recorded as an estimate derived from reference gene primer amplification. Sequencing was performed with immunoSEQ multiplex PCR; in TCRdb, only in-frame clones are kept and a portion is missing. V and J calls and clone size follow that table, whereas D and trimming were derived from the DNA. The table lists approximately 350,000 clones, around 92% of them singletons, with roughly 1.2% in the top ten. This sequence was found in a man aged 35 to 55 with acute or convalescent COVID-19. Sequencing was performed on peripheral blood. The chain uses TRBV4-2 and TRBJ1-3; 8 nucleotides align to TRBD1. The CDR3 spells CASSREETGEFGNTIYF. DNA of the CDR3: TGTGCCAGCAGCCGGGAGGAGACAGGGGAATTTGGAAACACCATATATTTT.